The source of this T cell receptor (beta chain) is a study of cytomegalovirus exposure and HLA in healthy donors. Turning to the study itself: T cells numbering around 200 million yielded fewer than 140 million unique TCR beta sequences in an earlier analysis. General study results and limits: Sequencing likely produced, as an artifact, a cluster of highly shared sequence variants. Fewer than 200 TCR beta chains were listed as cytomegalovirus-associated.

About this clone: The target antigen is unknown.

The V segment lost 4 bases and the J segment 4 bases; nucleotides outside the gene matches: 4. Germline CDR1 and CDR2: MDHEN and SYDVKM. This CDR3 spans 14 amino acids. It was with 60 Vbeta and 13 Jbeta primers that the PCR ran. The data were produced by immunoSEQ multiplex PCR, yet TCRdb's version contains in-frame clones alone and is incomplete. The data show about 110,000 clones, around three quarters seen once. The receptor was isolated from a female donor in good health and CMV-seropositive. This chain connects TRBV28 to TRBJ1-2; 9 nucleotides agree with TRBD1. The source material was PBMCs. CDR3 region: CASSYDRGAYGYTF. CDR3 nucleotides: TGTGCCAGCAGTTACGACAGGGGGGCCTATGGCTACACCTTC.